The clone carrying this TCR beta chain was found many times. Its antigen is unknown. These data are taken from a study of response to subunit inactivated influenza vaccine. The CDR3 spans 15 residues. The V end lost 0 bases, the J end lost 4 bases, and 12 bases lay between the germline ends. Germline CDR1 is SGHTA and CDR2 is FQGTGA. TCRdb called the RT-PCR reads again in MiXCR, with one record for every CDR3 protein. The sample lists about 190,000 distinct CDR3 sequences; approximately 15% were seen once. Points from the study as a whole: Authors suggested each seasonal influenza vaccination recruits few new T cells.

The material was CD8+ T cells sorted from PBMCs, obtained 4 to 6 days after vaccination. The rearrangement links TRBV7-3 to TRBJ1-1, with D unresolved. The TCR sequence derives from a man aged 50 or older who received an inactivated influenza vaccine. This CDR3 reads CASSLTGSWGTEAFF. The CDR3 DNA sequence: TGTGCCAGCAGCTTAACGGGGAGTTGGGGCACTGAAGCTTTCTTT.